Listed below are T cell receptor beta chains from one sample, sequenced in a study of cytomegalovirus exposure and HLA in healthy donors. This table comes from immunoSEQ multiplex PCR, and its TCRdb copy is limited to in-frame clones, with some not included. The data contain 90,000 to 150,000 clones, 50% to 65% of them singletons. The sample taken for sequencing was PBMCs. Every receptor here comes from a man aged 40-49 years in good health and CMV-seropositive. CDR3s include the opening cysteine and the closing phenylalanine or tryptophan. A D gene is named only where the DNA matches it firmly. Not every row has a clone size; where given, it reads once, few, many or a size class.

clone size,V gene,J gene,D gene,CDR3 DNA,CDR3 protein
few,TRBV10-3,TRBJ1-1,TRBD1,TGTGCCATCAGTGAGCGACAGGGGGCGGAAGCTTTCTTT,CAISERQGAEAFF
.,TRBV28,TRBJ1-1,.,TGTGCCAGCAGTTCAGGGTATCTTTTTAACACTGAAGCTTTCTTT,CASSSGYLFNTEAFF
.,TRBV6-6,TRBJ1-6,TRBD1,TGTGCCAGTATACCGACAGGGAGAGATAATTCACCCCTCCACTTT,CASIPTGRDNSPLHF
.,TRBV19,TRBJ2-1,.,TGTGCCAGTAGTCTGGGGGGTAGCTCCTACAATGAGCAGTTCTTC,CASSLGGSSYNEQFF
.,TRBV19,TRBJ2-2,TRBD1,TGTGCCAGTAGCCAGGGGGCGCGGTCCACCGGGGAGCTGTTTTTT,CASSQGARSTGELFF
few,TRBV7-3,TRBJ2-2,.,TGTGCCAGCAGCTTAGGGGGGGCGCTGACCGGGGAGCTGTTTTTT,CASSLGGALTGELFF
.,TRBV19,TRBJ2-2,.,TGTGCCAGTAGTATAGCGGCTGGAGACACCGGGGAGCTGTTTTTT,CASSIAAGDTGELFF
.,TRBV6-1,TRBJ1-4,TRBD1,TGTGCCAGCAGGAAAGGACAGGGTACTGAAAAACTGTTTTTT,CASRKGQGTEKLFF
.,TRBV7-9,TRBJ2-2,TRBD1,TGTGCCAGCAGCTCCCTTACAGGGGGTGCATACACCGGGGAGCTGTTTTTT,CASSSLTGGAYTGELFF
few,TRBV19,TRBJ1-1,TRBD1,TGTGCCACCAGGACAGGGGCAGGAAACACTGAAGCTTTCTTT,CATRTGAGNTEAFF
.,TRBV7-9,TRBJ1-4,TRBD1,TGTGCCAGCAGCCCCACAGGGGTCCATGAAAAACTGTTTTTT,CASSPTGVHEKLFF
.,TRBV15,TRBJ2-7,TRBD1,TGTGCCACCAGCAGGCCCAGGACAGGGCGGTACGAGCAGTACTTC,CATSRPRTGRYEQYF
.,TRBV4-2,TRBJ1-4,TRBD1,TGTGCCAGCAGCCAAGAGGGACGGGGACAGACGAAATTTAATGAAAAACTGTTTTTT,CASSQEGRGQTKFNEKLFF
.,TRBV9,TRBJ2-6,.,TGTGCCAGCAGCGTAGAAGGGGTGGCGTCGACTGGGGCCAACGTCCTGACTTTC,CASSVEGVASTGANVLTF
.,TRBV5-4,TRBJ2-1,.,TGTGCCAGCAGCTTGGTGGCTAGCTACAATGAGCAGTTCTTC,CASSLVASYNEQFF
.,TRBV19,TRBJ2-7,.,TGTGCCAGTAGTATCACGGACAGATCCTACGAGCAGTACTTC,CASSITDRSYEQYF
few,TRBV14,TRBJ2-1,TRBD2,TGTGCCAGCAGCCAACCAGGACTAGCGGGGGCGAACAATGAGCAGTTCTTC,CASSQPGLAGANNEQFF
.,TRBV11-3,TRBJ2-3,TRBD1,TGTGCCAGCAGCCCAGGACAGGGAGAGACAGATACGCAGTATTTT,CASSPGQGETDTQYF
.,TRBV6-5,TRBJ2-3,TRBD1,TGTGCCAGCAGTTACGGACAGGGGGCAACAGATACGCAGTATTTT,CASSYGQGATDTQYF
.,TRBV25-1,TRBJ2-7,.,TGTGCCAGCAGTGAAGTCGCCACTTCCTACGAGCAGTACTTC,CASSEVATSYEQYF
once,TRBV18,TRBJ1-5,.,TGTGCCAGCTCACCGGGGGCCGGGCAGCCCCAGCATTTT,CASSPGAGQPQHF
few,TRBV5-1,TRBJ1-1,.,TGCGCCAGCAGCTTGGTCTTAAGATCTCCCCCCGGCCGGGGGAACACTGAAGCTTTCTTT,CASSLVLRSPPGRGNTEAFF
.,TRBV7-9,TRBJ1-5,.,TGTGCCAGCAGCAAATCGTTGGGGGCTGGGAACAATCAGCCCCAGCATTTT,CASSKSLGAGNNQPQHF
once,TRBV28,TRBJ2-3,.,TGTGCCAGCAGTTCAACCGGGACTAGCACAGATACGCAGTATTTT,CASSSTGTSTDTQYF
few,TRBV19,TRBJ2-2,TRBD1,TGTGCCAGTAGTACCCACAGGGGGCAGGGCACCGGGGAGCTGTTTTTT,CASSTHRGQGTGELFF
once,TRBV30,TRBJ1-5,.,TGTGCCTGGAGTGGACAGGTGAGCAATCAGCCCCAGCATTTT,CAWSGQVSNQPQHF
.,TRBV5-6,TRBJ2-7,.,TGTGCCAGCAGCTTGTACCGGGGCGAGCAGTACTTC,CASSLYRGEQYF
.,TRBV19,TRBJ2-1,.,TGTGCCAGTAGTATTTCGGGTAGTCGGCCAGACAATGAGCAGTTCTTC,CASSISGSRPDNEQFF
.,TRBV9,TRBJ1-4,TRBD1,TGTGCCAGCAGCGTGACAGGGCTAAATGAAAAACTGTTTTTT,CASSVTGLNEKLFF
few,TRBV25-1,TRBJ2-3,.,TGTGCCAGCAATACAGGTTCCACAGATACGCAGTATTTT,CASNTGSTDTQYF
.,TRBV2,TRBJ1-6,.,TGTGCCAGCAGAGGGACACGGGATTCACCCCTCCACTTT,CASRGTRDSPLHF
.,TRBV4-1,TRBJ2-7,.,TGCGCCAGCAGCCACATGACTAGCTCCTACGAGCAGTACTTC,CASSHMTSSYEQYF
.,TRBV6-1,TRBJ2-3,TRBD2,TGTGCCAGCTTCCGCGGGGGGGCCGTGGATACGCAGTATTTT,CASFRGGAVDTQYF
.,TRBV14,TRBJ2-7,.,TGTGCCAGCAGTTCCAGCGGTTCCTACGAGCAGTACTTC,CASSSSGSYEQYF